This T cell receptor beta chain was obtained from a study of blood T cell repertoires in COVID-19. In the study overall: Italy, Spain and the United States were the sources of the convalescent and acute COVID-19 samples. Sources were T cells, B-cell-depleted T cells, or PBMCs; the material itself was cDNA or gDNA.

Study processing details: Amplification from reference gene primers served as the basis for estimated nucleated cell counts. The protocol was immunoSEQ multiplex PCR, while the TCRdb copy is restricted to in-frame clones and leaves out a portion. The D gene and trimming were derived from the DNA, and the V and J assignments and clone size from that table. The sample includes some 530,000 clones, approximately 85% of them seen just once. The germline gives CDR1 LGHNA, CDR2 YSLEER. CDR3 length: 12 residues. V shed 0 bases and J shed 5 bases, with 5 bases lying between them. This clone was seen a handful of times.

The sample comprised peripheral blood. The clonotype originates from a human donor in a cohort sampled during active COVID-19. V gene TRBV4-3 combines with J gene TRBJ2-7; unclear D gene. In DNA form, the CDR3 reads TGCGCCAGCAGCCAAGATGGCCACGAGCAGTACTTC. It codes for CASSQDGHEQYF.